This T cell receptor beta chain stems from a study of blood T cell repertoires in COVID-19. Overall study context: PBMCs, B-cell-depleted T cells, or T cells provided the cDNA or gDNA that made up the material.

CDR1 and CDR2 from the germline V gene are SQVTM and ANQGSEA. The CDR3 runs 14 residues. The junction had 6 bases not matched to a gene; V was cut back by 2 bases and J by 2 bases. Authors' data handling: Cell counts per sample came from amplifying reference gene primers. Assay: immunoSEQ multiplex PCR; the TCRdb copy retains only in-frame clones and omits some. D and trimming come from the DNA, and the V and J calls and clone size come from that table. The sample comprises approximately 150,000 clones, around 89% of which are singletons, and around an eighth rests with the top ten. This chain joins TRBV29-1 and TRBJ2-7, with TRBD1 matching 7 bases. This receptor was obtained from a man between 18 and 29 years old with COVID-19, enrolled during active disease. The sequencing input was peripheral blood. This CDR3 reads CSVELGDRPYEQYF. CDR3 nucleotides: TGCAGCGTTGAACTAGGGGACAGACCCTACGAGCAGTACTTC.